A single sample is the source of the 20 T cell receptor beta chains below, sequenced in a study of follicular helper T cells after annual influenza vaccination. Profiled with immunoSEQ multiplex PCR; TCRdb holds only in-frame clones, not every one. The table has under 9,500 clones, about 77% seen once. Time point meaning: 2014-2015 season, pre-vaccination. Sequenced here: CXCR5+ CD38- circulating T follicular helper cells from blood, sampled on the day of influenza vaccination. Specified subset: circulating Tfh, non-naive CD4+CXCR5+PD-1+ (ICOS+CD38+ or ICOS-CD38-). The receptor set was obtained from an adult who received the influenza vaccine.

This chain links TRBV9 with TRBJ1-2; D perhaps matches TRBD1 (5 bases). The germline gives CDR1 SGDLS, CDR2 YYNGEE. V lost 4 bases and J 8 bases, leaving 21 bases between the germline ends. The CDR3 contains 15 residues. CDR3: CASSPSYGGRLGYTF. DNA for the CDR3: TGTGCCAGCAGCCCTAGCTACGGGGGAAGGCTCGGCTACACCTTC.

The V call is TRBV10-2, the J call TRBJ2-3; 9 bases are a match to TRBD2. The CDR3 runs to 14 residues. The germline CDR1 and CDR2 sequences are WSHSY and SAAADI. The ends lost 4 bases at V and 5 bases at J; junction bases unmatched: 4. This chain's CDR3 is CASSGLAGVDTQYF. The CDR3, as DNA: TGCGCCAGCAGTGGATTAGCGGGAGTAGATACGCAGTATTTT.

This sequence joins TRBV2 and TRBJ1-2, with D possibly matching TRBD1 (5 bases). The CDR3 sequence is 13 residues long. Germline CDR1 is SNHLY and CDR2 is FYNNEI. Trimming took 3 bases from V and 5 from J, leaving 10 bases between them. The DNA for the CDR3 is TGTGCCAGCAGTGACAGGGCATGGTATGGCTACACCTTC. Amino acids: CASSDRAWYGYTF. The complete variable domain, with remaining parts taken from reference TRBV2 and TRBJ1-2, reads EPEVTQTPSHQVTQMGQEVILRCVPISNHLYFYWYRQILGQKVEFLVSFYNNEISEKSEIFDDQFSVERPDGSNFTLKIRSTKLEDSAMYFCASSDRAWYGYTFGSGTRLTVV.

The chain is built from TRBV7-9 and TRBJ1-4; TRBD1 matches 7 bases. Per the germline V gene, CDR1 is SEHNR and CDR2 is FQNEAQ (reference sequence). The junction had 26 bases not matched to a gene; V was cut back by 10 bases and J by 6 bases. The length of the CDR3 is 19 residues. CDR3 in amino acids: CAIPDPLRQGISRHEKLFF. In nucleotides, the CDR3 is TGTGCCATCCCGGATCCTCTACGACAGGGAATATCGAGGCATGAAAAACTGTTTTTT.

J is TRBJ2-3 and V is TRBV2; 11 nucleotides line up with TRBD2. This CDR3 comprises 16 residues. Germline V gene lookup returns CDR1 SNHLY and CDR2 FYNNEI. Trimming at V came to 8 bases and at J to 2 bases, leaving 9 bases not matched to a gene. DNA for the CDR3: TGTGCCAGCCAACGGGGGACTAGCGGTAACACAGATACGCAGTATTTT. It yields the protein CASQRGTSGNTDTQYF.

CDR3 region: CASRGGQGSGYTF. CDR3 in DNA: TGTGCCAGCAGGGGAGGACAGGGATCTGGCTACACCTTC. This chain uses TRBV6-1 with TRBJ1-2; TRBD1 matches 8 bases. Looked up from germline, CDR1 is MNHNS and CDR2 is SASEGT. After removal of 6 bases from V and 7 bases from J, the junction contained 7 bases not matched to a gene. There are 13 residues in the CDR3.

The CDR3 nucleotides read TGTGCCAGCAGCTTGGCGGGGGTGAACGAGCAGTACTTC. This gives the protein CASSLAGVNEQYF. This chain links TRBV5-4 with TRBJ2-7, with a weak D call TRBD2 (6 bases). Germline lookup yields CDR1 SGHNT and CDR2 YYREEE (reference sequence). Trimming took off 0 bases at V and 5 bases at J, with 9 bases between the two ends. This CDR3 has 13 amino acids.

The V gene is TRBV21-1, the J gene TRBJ2-7. TRBV21-1 corresponds to a pseudogene. This CDR3 region has 17 residues. The CDR3 DNA is TGTGCCAGCAGCAAACAGTGGTCCTATGAGAGATGCTACGAGCAGTACTTC. Its translation is CASSKQWSYERCYEQYF.

The chain has TRBV14 and TRBJ1-1; 7 nucleotides align to TRBD1. The trim removed 5 bases at V and 6 bases at J, leaving 12 bases unmatched. CDR1 and CDR2 (germline): SGHDN, FVKESK. CDR3 length equals 15 residues. CDR3 nucleotide sequence: TGTGCCAGCAGCTCCTCGACAGGGTGGTTCGCTGAAGCTTTCTTT. Amino acid sequence: CASSSSTGWFAEAFF.

In this sample, this clone turned up a few times. Other DNA variants within this sample encode the same CDR3. In DNA, the CDR3 is TGTGCCAGCAGTAGGACAGGGGGGGGGCAGCCCCAGCATTTT. Its translation is CASSRTGGGQPQHF. This rearrangement joins TRBV27 to TRBJ1-5; 10 bases are a match to TRBD1. The CDR3 sequence is 14 residues long. V trimming: 5 bases; J trimming: 7 bases; junction bases outside the gene matches: 5. The V gene's germline CDR1 is MNHEY and CDR2 SMNVEV (reference sequence).

This chain uses TRBV5-1 with TRBJ1-2; D is uncertain. Per germline, CDR1 SGHRS and CDR2 YFSETQ. With 0 bases removed from V and 2 bases from J, the gap between germline ends came to 8 bases. CDR3 length equals 14 residues. CDR3: CASSLDQLNYGYTF. In nucleotides, the CDR3 is TGCGCCAGCAGCTTGGACCAGCTAAACTATGGCTACACCTTC.

This chain joins TRBV19 and TRBJ2-2; no reliable D call. This CDR3 has 18 amino acids. V shed 3 bases and J shed 0 bases, with 17 bases lying between them. Germline V lookup: CDR1 LNHDA, CDR2 SQIVND (reference sequence). This CDR3 reads CASSIPHLGWANTGELFF. Written as DNA, the CDR3 is TGTGCCAGTAGTATTCCCCATCTGGGTTGGGCGAACACCGGGGAGCTGTTTTTT.

The chain is built from TRBV27 and TRBJ2-2, with 8 bases aligning to TRBD2. The CDR3 extends over 14 amino acids. The germline CDR1 and CDR2 sequences are MNHEY and SMNVEV (reference sequence). V lost 8 bases and J lost 6; bases outside the gene matches: 8. As DNA, the CDR3 is TGTGCCAGCCGCAGCGGGAGTGTATCCGGGGAGCTGTTTTTT. Its protein product is CASRSGSVSGELFF.

This clone occurred once. CDR3: CASSGGGRKNSPLHF. CDR3 nucleotides: TGTGCCAGCAGCGGGGGGGGGAGGAAGAATTCACCCCTCCACTTT. The V gene is TRBV7-2, the J gene TRBJ1-6, with TRBD1 as a possible D gene (5 bases). Germline V lookup: CDR1 SGHTA, CDR2 FQGNSA. Trimming shortened V by 5 bases and J by 7 bases, and 15 bases separated the two germline ends. The CDR3 is 15 residues long.

This sequence joins TRBV7-6 and TRBJ2-7; 8 bases are a match to TRBD2. This CDR3 has 13 amino acids. Trimming at V came to 5 bases and at J to 5 bases, leaving 5 bases not matched to a gene. Germline loops: CDR1 SGHVS, CDR2 FNYEAQ. CDR3 sequence (DNA): TGTGCCAGCAGCCGGGAGGGCCGGAACGAGCAGTACTTC. It encodes CASSREGRNEQYF.

J is TRBJ2-3 and V is TRBV2, with 8 bases identical to TRBD2. This CDR3 spans 15 amino acids. The junction had 5 bases not matched to a gene; V was cut back by 5 bases and J by 1 base. Germline V CDR1 and CDR2: SNHLY, FYNNEI. For the CDR3, the DNA is TGTGCCAGCAGTCAGTTGACTAGCGGCACAGATACGCAGTATTTT. It codes for CASSQLTSGTDTQYF. Supplemented by reference TRBV2 and TRBJ2-3, the full variable domain reads EPEVTQTPSHQVTQMGQEVILRCVPISNHLYFYWYRQILGQKVEFLVSFYNNEISEKSEIFDDQFSVERPDGSNFTLKIRSTKLEDSAMYFCASSQLTSGTDTQYFGPGTRLTVL.

The rearrangement joins TRBV4-2 to TRBJ2-5; TRBD2 matches at 11 bases. The germline CDR1 and CDR2 sequences are LGHNA and YNFKEQ. The V and J ends lost 0 bases and 6 bases, in that order; junction bases with no gene match: 3. This CDR3 has 15 residues. The CDR3 spells CASSQDVAGGQTQYF. CDR3 DNA: TGTGCCAGCAGCCAAGATGTAGCGGGGGGGCAGACCCAGTACTTC.

In this sample, this clone turned up a few times. The chain is built from TRBV13 and TRBJ2-7, with 8 nucleotides matching TRBD2. The length of the CDR3 is 15 residues. The germline V gene has CDR1 PRHDT and CDR2 FYEKMQ (reference sequence). V lost 0 bases and J lost 4; bases outside the gene matches: 5. The CDR3: CASSLGPQREYEQYF. CDR3 sequence (DNA): TGTGCCAGCAGCTTAGGCCCGCAGCGGGAGTACGAGCAGTACTTC.

The chain combines TRBV7-9 with TRBJ2-1; 13 positions match TRBD2. The CDR3 contains 15 residues. The junction had 4 bases not matched to a gene; V was cut back by 1 base and J by 10 bases. Germline V gene lookup returns CDR1 SEHNR and CDR2 FQNEAQ (reference sequence). CDR3 nucleotide sequence: TGTGCCAGCAGCTTAGGGACTAGCGGGAGTGGCGAGCAGTTCTTC. It encodes CASSLGTSGSGEQFF. Complete variable domain (other parts from reference TRBV7-9 and TRBJ2-1): DTGVSQNPRHKITKRGQNVTFRCDPISEHNRLYWYRQTLGQGPEFLTYFQNEAQLEKSRLLSDRFSAERPKGSFSTLEIQRTEQGDSAMYLCASSLGTSGSGEQFFGPGTRLTVL.

The gene calls are TRBV7-2 and TRBJ2-1, with 9 bases that match TRBD1. Per the germline V gene, CDR1 is SGHTA and CDR2 is FQGNSA. CDR3 size: 15 residues. Trimming took 5 bases from V and 8 from J; bases not matched to a gene: 10. CDR3 DNA sequence: TGTGCCAGCAGCCCACGGACAGGGGCCAGGGATGAGCAGTTCTTC. Its translation: CASSPRTGARDEQFF.